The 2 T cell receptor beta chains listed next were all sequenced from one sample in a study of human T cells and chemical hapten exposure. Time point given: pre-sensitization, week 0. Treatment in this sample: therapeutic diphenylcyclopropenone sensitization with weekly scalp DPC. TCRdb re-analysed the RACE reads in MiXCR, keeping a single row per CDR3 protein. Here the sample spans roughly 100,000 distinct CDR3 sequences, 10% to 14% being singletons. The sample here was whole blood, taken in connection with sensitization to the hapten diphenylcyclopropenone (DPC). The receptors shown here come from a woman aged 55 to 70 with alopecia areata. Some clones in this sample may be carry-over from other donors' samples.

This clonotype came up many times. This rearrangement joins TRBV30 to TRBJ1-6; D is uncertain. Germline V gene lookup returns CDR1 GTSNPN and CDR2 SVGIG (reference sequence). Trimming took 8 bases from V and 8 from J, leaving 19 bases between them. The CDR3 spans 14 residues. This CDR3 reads CATQPGGSDSPLHF. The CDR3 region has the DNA TGTGCCACCCAACCGGGAGGTTCGGATTCACCCCTCCACTTT. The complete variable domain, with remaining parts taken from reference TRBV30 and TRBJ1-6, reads SQTIHQWPATLVQPVGSPLSLECTVEGTSNPNLYWYRQAAGRGLQLLFYSVGIGQISSEVPQNLSASRPQDRQFILSSKKLLLSDSGFYLCATQPGGSDSPLHFGNGTRLTVT.

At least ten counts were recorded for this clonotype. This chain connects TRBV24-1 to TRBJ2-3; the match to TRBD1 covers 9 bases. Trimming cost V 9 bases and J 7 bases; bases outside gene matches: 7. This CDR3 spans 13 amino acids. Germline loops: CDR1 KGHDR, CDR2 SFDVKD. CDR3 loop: CATAAGQGYTQYF. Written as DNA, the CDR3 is TGTGCCACCGCGGCAGGACAGGGGTATACGCAGTATTTT.